The TCR beta chain under discussion was sequenced for a study of blood T cell repertoires in COVID-19. Sequencing was performed with immunoSEQ multiplex PCR; in TCRdb, only in-frame clones are kept and a portion is missing. In the table there are more than 150,000 clones, around 81% of which are singletons. The CDR3 sequence is 15 residues long. CDR1 is LNHDA and CDR2 is SQIVND in the germline V gene (reference sequence). After removal of 3 bases from V and 3 bases from J, the junction contained 5 bases not matched to a gene. The sequenced sample was peripheral blood. This chain links TRBV19 with TRBJ1-1; 9 nucleotides match TRBD1. The sequence derives from a woman of 80 years or more with COVID-19, enrolled during active disease. As DNA, the CDR3 is TGTGCCAGTAGTATTAGTGGGACAGGGTACACTGAAGCTTTCTTT. Amino acid sequence: CASSISGTGYTEAFF.